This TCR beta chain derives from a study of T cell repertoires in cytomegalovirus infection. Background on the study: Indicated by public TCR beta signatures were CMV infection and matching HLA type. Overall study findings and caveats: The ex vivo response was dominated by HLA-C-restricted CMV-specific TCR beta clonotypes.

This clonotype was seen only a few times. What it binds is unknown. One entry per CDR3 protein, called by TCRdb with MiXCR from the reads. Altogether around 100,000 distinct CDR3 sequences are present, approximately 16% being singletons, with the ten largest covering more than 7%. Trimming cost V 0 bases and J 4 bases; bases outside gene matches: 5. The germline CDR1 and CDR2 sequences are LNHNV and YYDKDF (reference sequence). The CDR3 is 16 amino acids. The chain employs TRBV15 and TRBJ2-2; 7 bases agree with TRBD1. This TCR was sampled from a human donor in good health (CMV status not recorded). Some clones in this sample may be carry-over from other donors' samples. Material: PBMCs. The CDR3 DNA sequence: TGTGCCACCAGCAGAGACCCTGACAGGGTCACCGGGGAGCTGTTTTTT. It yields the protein CATSRDPDRVTGELFF.